This TCR beta chain is drawn from a study of TET2 disruption in CD19-targeted CAR T cells (dated by TCRdb to 2017 to 2018). Turning to the overall study: The number of samples was determined by the original clinical trial design and by which samples were available, and no additional inclusion criteria were applied. Overall study results and their limits: Conclusions about the CAR T cells of the patient were based on extensive analysis of a single subject.

Germline trimming amounts to 4 bases on V and 3 bases on J, with 3 as the count of junction bases outside the gene matches. CDR1 KGHSH and CDR2 LQKENI were looked up in the germline V gene. Counted from cysteine to phenylalanine, this CDR3 has 15 amino acids. The DNA covers only part of the CDR3, 36 bases in frame from base 1. What the treatment or condition label conveys for this sample: autologous CTL019 cells: CD19 CAR with 4-1BB and CD3 zeta domains. TCR zeta and 4-1BB costimulatory signaling domains were incorporated into the CD19 CAR. T cells for CTL019 manufacturing were collected from peripheral blood by means of leukapheresis. The DNeasy Blood and Tissue Kit was used to extract genomic DNA from pre-infusion T cells, peripheral blood, or sorted post-infusion T cells. A remark on this clone: The clone's antigen remains unknown. The sequence runs out 3 residues before the end of the CDR3; the remainder is reconstructed from the germline J gene.

The immunoSEQ assay was used to perform TCR beta chain deep sequencing. Per the original workflow: Only productive TCR beta rearrangements were used to calculate clonotype frequencies. Here the immuneACCESS table is served through TCRdb, limited to in-frame sequences with V and J called. Missing clones are a known gap in these copies; in checked studies unresolved V genes cover under half, and the rest lacks a known reason. V and J calls and clone size are those listed in that table; D and trimming were worked out from the DNA. The sample's own table lists 25,000 to 30,000 clones. Together, the top ten hold 1.9% of the sample.

This specimen consisted of CD8- CAR+ T cells sorted from cultured blood T cells, obtained for CD19 CAR T cell therapy. In light of the paper, this sample's cell subset or site label describes: CD8-negative CAR-positive T cells from the infusion product. The sequence links TRBV18 to TRBJ2-2, and 9 junctional nucleotides match TRBD1. The origin of this receptor is a man between 65 and 80 years old with chronic lymphocytic leukemia. The covered CDR3 bases are TGTGCCAGCTCACGACAGGGGGTGGACACCGGGGAG. Translated, it gives CASSRQGVDTGE. The whole CDR3 region reads CASSRQGVDTGELFF. When the CDR3 is completed using the reference TRBV18 and TRBJ2-2 genes on either side, the full variable domain is NAGVMQNPRHLVRRRGQEARLRCSPMKGHSHVYWYRQLPEEGLKFMVYLQKENIIDESGMPKERFSAEFPKEGPSILRIQQVVRGDSAAYFCASSRQGVDTGELFFGEGSRLTVL.